The 21 T cell receptor beta chains below all came from one sample that was sequenced in a study of shared clonotypes between healthy human individuals. CD45RO-negative CD8 cells positively selected for CCR7 made up the naive population, which excluded terminally differentiated effector memory CD45RA+ cells. Sequencing used immunoSEQ multiplex PCR; TCRdb keeps in-frame clones, though not all of them. The sample contains fewer than 1 million clones, 96% of which appear only once. The sample consisted of naive CD8+ T cells sorted from blood. These receptors were obtained from a young man in good health.

V is TRBV28 and J is TRBJ2-5; D remains unclear. Trimming cost V 2 bases and J 0 bases, with 13 bases left between them. CDR1 and CDR2 from the germline V gene are MDHEN and SYDVKM. The CDR3 has 16 residues. The CDR3 protein is CASSLRSNLYQETQYF. For the CDR3, the DNA is TGTGCCAGCAGTTTAAGGTCTAACCTCTACCAAGAGACCCAGTACTTC.

The chain links TRBV2 to TRBJ2-1, with TRBD2 identical over 9 bases. The CDR3 totals 14 residues. With 5 bases clipped from V and 3 bases from J, the junction kept 2 bases outside the gene matches. Looked up from germline, CDR1 is SNHLY and CDR2 is FYNNEI. CDR3 protein: CASSISGSYNEQFF. The CDR3 DNA is TGTGCCAGCAGTATTAGCGGGAGCTACAATGAGCAGTTCTTC.

The chain carries TRBV13 and TRBJ2-4, with 8 nucleotides matching TRBD1. The CDR3 contains 14 residues. Germline CDR1 and CDR2: PRHDT and FYEKMQ (reference sequence). Trimming took 1 base from V and 9 from J; bases not matched to a gene: 5. The CDR3 region has the DNA TGTGCCAGCAGCTTAGCAGGGGGCCGGGCCATTCAGTACTTC. Its protein product is CASSLAGGRAIQYF.

This chain uses TRBV6-5 with TRBJ2-7, with D tentatively TRBD1 (6 bases). V was clipped by 6 bases and J by 2 bases, with 14 bases between them. Germline CDR1 MNHEY, CDR2 SVGAGI. The CDR3 spans 14 residues. The CDR3 DNA sequence: TGTGCCAGCAGACCTACGACAGGCCCCTACGAGCAGTACTTC. It encodes CASRPTTGPYEQYF.

On this clone: Other DNA sequences within the sample encode an identical CDR3. The chain carries TRBV27 and TRBJ1-5; D is ambiguous. The CDR3 extends over 13 amino acids. CDR1 is MNHEY, CDR2 SMNVEV, per germline (reference sequence). V was shortened by 1 base and J by 1 base, with 2 bases between the two germline ends. The CDR3 spells CASSLWSNQPQHF. The CDR3 nucleotides read TGTGCCAGCAGTTTATGGAGCAATCAGCCCCAGCATTTT.

The chain employs TRBV7-4 and TRBJ2-1, with 8 bases fitting TRBD1. Germline V gene sequence: CDR1 SGHVT, CDR2 SQSDAQ. The ends lost 2 bases at V and 10 bases at J; junction bases unmatched: 10. CDR3 length: 15 residues. The CDR3 is CASSLMTGATDEQFF. CDR3 nucleotides: TGTGCCAGCAGCTTAATGACAGGGGCCACAGACGAGCAGTTCTTC.

Concerning this clone itself: The sample contains more than one DNA sequence encoding this CDR3. The chain uses TRBV27 and TRBJ2-7; tentatively, D is TRBD1 (5 bases). CDR1 and CDR2 (germline): MNHEY, SMNVEV (reference sequence). CDR3 length: 14 residues. With 6 bases removed from V and 0 bases from J, the gap between germline ends came to 12 bases. CDR3 sequence: CASSSYRSSYEQYF. In DNA, the CDR3 is TGTGCCAGCAGCTCGTACAGGAGCTCCTACGAGCAGTACTTC.

V is TRBV9 and J is TRBJ2-2, with D perhaps given as TRBD1 or TRBD2 (5 bases each). The germline V gene encodes CDR1 SGDLS and CDR2 YYNGEE. The CDR3 is 16 amino acids. V was clipped by 4 bases and J by 7 bases, with 20 bases between them. CDR3 protein: CASSPNSGTYVGELFF. The DNA of the CDR3 is TGTGCCAGCAGCCCAAATTCCGGGACGTATGTCGGGGAGCTGTTTTTT.

J is TRBJ2-3 and V is TRBV7-6; 7 bases agree with TRBD1. This CDR3 comprises 16 residues. With 5 bases clipped from V and 2 bases from J, the junction kept 10 bases outside the gene matches. Germline lookup yields CDR1 SGHVS and CDR2 FNYEAQ. Written as DNA, the CDR3 is TGTGCCAGCAGCGGCAGGGGGAATTTGGACACAGATACGCAGTATTTT. Translated: CASSGRGNLDTDTQYF.

The chain uses TRBV10-3 and TRBJ2-1, with 7 bases matching TRBD1. J lost 2 bases, V lost 3 bases, and 7 bases had no gene match. Germline CDR1 ENHRY, CDR2 SYGVKD. CDR3 length: 16 amino acids. The CDR3 DNA sequence: TGTGCCATCAGTGAAACCCACGGGACAGCCTACAATGAGCAGTTCTTC. Translating it yields CAISETHGTAYNEQFF.

V is TRBV10-2 and J is TRBJ1-1; tentatively, D is TRBD1 (5 bases). The length of the CDR3 is 13 residues. Germline assignment: CDR1 WSHSY and CDR2 SAAADI. Trimming took 9 bases from V and 4 from J, leaving 15 bases between them. The CDR3 nucleotides are TGCGCCAGTATGGGAAGGGGCATCACTGAAGCTTTCTTT. This codes for CASMGRGITEAFF.

The genes are TRBV5-1 and TRBJ2-1; tentative D call: TRBD2 (5 bases). This CDR3 comprises 15 residues. The germline V gene has CDR1 SGHRS and CDR2 YFSETQ. Trimming took 4 bases from V and 3 from J, leaving 14 bases between them. The CDR3 DNA follows: TGCGCCAGCAGCGGTGGAGGAGCCGGCTACAATGAGCAGTTCTTC. This encodes CASSGGGAGYNEQFF.

The gene calls are TRBV7-8 and TRBJ2-3; maybe TRBD2 (6 bases). Germline CDR1 reads SGHVS; CDR2 reads FQNEAQ. This CDR3 has 17 residues. V was clipped by 7 bases and J by 5 bases, with 25 bases between them. The CDR3 coding sequence is TGTGCCAGCACCATTAGTGCTACCGGGACGGAGGGAGATACGCAGTATTTT. Translation gives CASTISATGTEGDTQYF.

The chain has TRBV11-3 and TRBJ2-3; 11 bases line up with TRBD2. The length of the CDR3 is 19 residues. CDR1 is SGHNT, CDR2 YENEEA, per germline. V dropped 5 bases and J dropped 6; count of bases not matched to a gene: 19. Written as DNA, the CDR3 is TGTGCCAGCAGCACGGGACTAGCGGCCGATTTTAAAGTCGAGGATACGCAGTATTTT. Amino acid sequence: CASSTGLAADFKVEDTQYF.

The rearrangement uses TRBV2 and TRBJ2-7; 8 bases match TRBD1. Germline-derived CDR1 and CDR2 are SNHLY and FYNNEI. This CDR3 region has 13 residues. V lost 9 bases, J lost 3 bases, and 7 bases stayed unmatched. The CDR3, as DNA: TGTGCCAGTGCGGGACAGGACTTCTACGAGCAGTACTTC. Translating gives CASAGQDFYEQYF.

This chain connects TRBV11-3 to TRBJ1-5; no firm D call. V was clipped by 1 base and J by 6 bases, with 10 bases between them. This CDR3 region has 14 residues. CDR1 is SGHNT and CDR2 is YENEEA in the germline V gene. The CDR3 loop reads CASSLAVDRQPQHF. In DNA form, the CDR3 reads TGTGCCAGCAGCTTAGCGGTGGACCGTCAGCCCCAGCATTTT.

The chain links TRBV5-6 to TRBJ2-3, with 7 bases lining up with TRBD1. Germline CDR1 SGHDT, CDR2 YYEEEE. V lost 6 bases and J lost 4; bases outside the gene matches: 2. The CDR3 is made up of 12 amino acids. The CDR3 sequence: CASNRGPDTQYF. The CDR3 DNA is TGTGCCAGCAACAGGGGTCCAGATACGCAGTATTTT.

The genes are TRBV11-3 and TRBJ2-7, with TRBD1 matching 7 bases. From germline, CDR1 is SGHNT and CDR2 YENEEA. The CDR3 spans 15 residues. J lost 4 bases, V lost 5 bases, and 11 bases had no gene match. CDR3 nucleotides: TGTGCCAGCAGCCACAGACAGGGAGTAGGTTACGAGCAGTACTTC. This encodes CASSHRQGVGYEQYF.

As for this clone: Germline is not matched at one junction end, which may reflect a read error. The chain employs TRBV4-1 and TRBJ2-5; 8 nucleotides agree with TRBD2. The length of the CDR3 is 15 residues. Germline-derived CDR1 and CDR2 are MGHRA and YSYEKL. The CDR3: CASSLRLAKRETRYF. CDR3 coding DNA: TGCGCCAGCAGCCTTCGACTAGCGAAAAGAGAGACCCGGTACTTC.

The chain links TRBV5-4 to TRBJ2-3; D is undetermined. Germline-derived CDR1 and CDR2 are SGHNT and YYREEE (reference sequence). CDR3 length equals 13 residues. The V gene lost 5 bases and the J gene lost 3 bases, with 10 bases spanning the gap. CDR3 nucleotide sequence: TGTGCCAGCAGGGCCCAGAGGACAGATACGCAGTATTTT. Amino acid sequence: CASRAQRTDTQYF.

V and J are TRBV9 and TRBJ2-3; 7 nucleotides agree with TRBD1. Germline V gives CDR1 SGDLS, CDR2 YYNGEE. The CDR3 has 17 amino acids. Unmatched junction bases numbered 10, after V lost 3 bases and J lost 0 bases. CDR3 region: CASSDAPSTGSTDTQYF. For the CDR3, the DNA is TGTGCCAGCAGCGACGCACCTTCGACAGGGAGCACAGATACGCAGTATTTT.